These 19 T cell receptor beta chains originate from one sample sequenced in a study of T cell responses to AZD1222 COVID-19 vaccine. Produced via immunoSEQ multiplex PCR; TCRdb's table is partial and in-frame only. Of some 110,000 clones listed, around nine tenths are singletons. The sample here was peripheral blood, taken on day 0 of AZD1222 vaccination. The receptor set was obtained from an adult in good health.

The chain has TRBV9 and TRBJ2-3; weak D call: TRBD1 (6 bases). CDR1 and CDR2 from the germline V gene are SGDLS and YYNGEE. The CDR3 is 16 amino acids. With 0 bases removed from V and 4 bases from J, the gap between germline ends came to 15 bases. The CDR3 DNA reads as TGTGCCAGCAGCGTAGGGGGGCTTGACGGGGCAGATACGCAGTATTTT. It translates to CASSVGGLDGADTQYF.

J is TRBJ2-7 and V is TRBV30; a possible D gene is TRBD2 (5 bases). V lost 2 bases and J lost 6, with 14 bases in between. This CDR3 is 13 amino acids long. Germline values: CDR1 GTSNPN, CDR2 SVGIG (reference sequence). The CDR3 region has the DNA TGTGCCTGGAGTTCGGGGTCCTCAAGCGAGCAGTACTTC. This codes for CAWSSGSSSEQYF.

This chain links TRBV5-6 with TRBJ2-7; tentatively, D is TRBD2 (6 bases). Germline values: CDR1 SGHDT, CDR2 YYEEEE. V was clipped by 1 base and J by 0 bases, with 8 bases between them. The CDR3 is 14 residues long. CDR3 sequence reads: CASSLNGGSYEQYF. The CDR3 DNA reads as TGTGCCAGCAGCTTGAACGGGGGCTCCTACGAGCAGTACTTC. The complete variable domain, with remaining parts taken from reference TRBV5-6 and TRBJ2-7, reads DAGVTQSPTHLIKTRGQQVTLRCSPKSGHDTVSWYQQALGQGPQFIFQYYEEEERQRGNFPDRFSGHQFPNYSSELNVNALLLGDSALYLCASSLNGGSYEQYFGPGTRLTVT.

This clone was seen once. V and J are TRBV28 and TRBJ2-3, with 7 bases identical to TRBD2. J was trimmed by 3 bases and V by 2 bases; bases with no gene match: 5. CDR1 and CDR2 from the germline V gene are MDHEN and SYDVKM. The CDR3 extends over 15 amino acids. CDR3 amino acids: CASSLHGGGTDTQYF. CDR3 coding DNA: TGTGCCAGCAGTTTACATGGGGGGGGGACAGATACGCAGTATTTT.

The rearrangement links TRBV18 to TRBJ1-2; D not certain. Germline loops: CDR1 KGHSH, CDR2 LQKENI. CDR3 length: 17 amino acids. Between the trimmed V and J ends, which lost 4 bases and 2 bases, there was a span of 20 bases. CDR3 nucleotides: TGTGCCAGCTCACTCACCGTCAGGTTGGCTACAAACTATGGCTACACCTTC. It specifies CASSLTVRLATNYGYTF.

Worth noting for this clone: Germline is not matched at one junction end, which may reflect a read error. Different DNA sequences within this sample yield the same CDR3. The chain carries TRBV6-6 and TRBJ1-6; TRBD1 might be the D (6 bases). In germline, CDR1 is MNHNY, CDR2 SVGAGI (reference sequence). There are 15 residues in the CDR3. As DNA, the CDR3 is TGCGCCAGCAGTTTGGCACAGGGCGAAAATTCACCCCTCCACTTT. Its translation is CASSLAQGENSPLHF.

This clone came up once. The chain joins TRBV9 to TRBJ2-3; 12 bases align to TRBD2. V dropped 1 base and J dropped 2; count of bases not matched to a gene: 5. This CDR3 spans 17 amino acids. Germline CDR1 is SGDLS and CDR2 is YYNGEE. DNA of the CDR3: TGTGCCAGCAGCGTAACCACTAGCGGGAGGTACACAGATACGCAGTATTTT. Translated: CASSVTTSGRYTDTQYF.

The CDR3 DNA reads TGTGCCAGCGGTCGGCAGGGTCCCTACGAGCAGTACTTC. The encoded protein is CASGRQGPYEQYF. V is TRBV28 and J is TRBJ2-7; TRBD1 might be the D (5 bases). The CDR3 is made up of 13 amino acids. Germline CDR1 MDHEN, CDR2 SYDVKM. V was clipped by 8 bases and J by 2 bases, with 13 bases between them.

The chain is built from TRBV7-2 and TRBJ1-1; no clear D. Per the germline V gene, CDR1 is SGHTA and CDR2 is FQGNSA. CDR3 size: 15 residues. The V and J ends lost 2 bases and 0 bases respectively, with 10 bases between them. This CDR3 is CASSLYPLLNTEAFF. The CDR3 DNA reads as TGTGCCAGCAGCTTATACCCGTTACTGAACACTGAAGCTTTCTTT.

The chain couples TRBV29-1 to TRBJ1-5; D is possibly TRBD1 (5 bases). This CDR3 has 12 residues. Trimming removed 7 bases at V and 3 bases at J, with 10 bases between. In germline, CDR1 is SQVTM, CDR2 ANQGSEA. CDR3 bases: TGCAGCGCAGGGAGTAACAATCAGCCCCAGCATTTT. It yields the protein CSAGSNNQPQHF.

V usage is TRBV3-1 (or the pseudogene TRBV3-2) and J usage is TRBJ2-3; weak D call: TRBD1 (5 bases). V was cut by 3 bases and J by 8 bases, with 12 bases left in between. CDR1 is LGHDT and CDR2 is YNNKEL in the germline V gene (reference sequence). This CDR3 comprises 13 residues. The CDR3 DNA sequence: TGTGCCAGCAGCCAGAAACAGGTTGTTACGCAGTATTTT. Its translation is CASSQKQVVTQYF.

The chain couples TRBV19 to TRBJ1-4; unclear D gene. The germline gives CDR1 LNHDA, CDR2 SQIVND (reference sequence). CDR3 size: 16 residues. The ends were cut back, 6 bases at V and 2 bases at J, with 16 bases in the middle. CDR3 in amino acids: CASRPGRFGTNEKLFF. The CDR3 bases are TGTGCCAGTAGGCCAGGACGGTTCGGGACTAATGAAAAACTGTTTTTT.

The J gene is TRBJ2-7, the V gene TRBV6-2 or TRBV6-3; D is ambiguous. Germline lookup yields CDR1 MNHEY and CDR2 SVGEGT. V was trimmed by 3 bases and J by 3 bases, leaving 12 bases between them. The CDR3 length is 14 residues. CDR3 coding DNA: TGTGCCAGCAGTTATCTCGGACCGAACTACGAGCAGTACTTC. Translation: CASSYLGPNYEQYF.

V usage is TRBV2 and J usage is TRBJ1-5; D gene uncertain. Trimming took off 5 bases at V and 0 bases at J, with 11 bases between the two ends. The CDR3 length is 15 residues. Germline CDR1 and CDR2: SNHLY and FYNNEI. Written as DNA, the CDR3 is TGTGCCAGCAGTCCAAACTGGAGTAGCAATCAGCCCCAGCATTTT. Its translation: CASSPNWSSNQPQHF. The variable domain in full, completed from reference TRBV2 and TRBJ1-5, reads EPEVTQTPSHQVTQMGQEVILRCVPISNHLYFYWYRQILGQKVEFLVSFYNNEISEKSEIFDDQFSVERPDGSNFTLKIRSTKLEDSAMYFCASSPNWSSNQPQHFGDGTRLSIL.

This chain joins TRBV6-5 and TRBJ2-3; D is possibly TRBD1 (6 bases). The length of the CDR3 is 14 residues. Germline CDR1 is MNHEY and CDR2 is SVGAGI. The V gene lost 4 bases and the J gene lost 6 bases, with 14 bases spanning the gap. CDR3 region: CASSWDTRADTQYF. CDR3 nucleotides: TGTGCCAGCAGTTGGGACACTCGGGCCGATACGCAGTATTTT.

This chain connects TRBV18 to TRBJ1-5; D ambiguous. The ends were cut back, 2 bases at V and 4 bases at J, with 6 bases in the middle. Germline V lookup: CDR1 KGHSH, CDR2 LQKENI. The CDR3 runs to 13 residues. In nucleotides, the CDR3 is TGTGCCAGCTCACCATTGGAGAATCAGCCCCAGCATTTT. Its protein product is CASSPLENQPQHF.

J is TRBJ2-7 and V is TRBV6-5; D gene ambiguous. Trimming shortened V by 4 bases and J by 0 bases, and 10 bases separated the two germline ends. The CDR3 has 14 residues. Germline lookup yields CDR1 MNHEY and CDR2 SVGAGI. The CDR3: CASSFYLSSYEQYF. CDR3 DNA sequence: TGTGCCAGCAGTTTTTACCTTAGCTCCTACGAGCAGTACTTC.

V gene TRBV13 combines with J gene TRBJ2-7; D is possibly TRBD1 or TRBD2 (6 bases each). Germline CDR1 and CDR2: PRHDT and FYEKMQ (reference sequence). V was shortened by 8 bases and J by 0 bases, with 8 bases between the two germline ends. The CDR3 covers 12 residues. CDR3 protein: CASRGPSYEQYF. The CDR3 bases are TGTGCCAGCCGGGGGCCCTCCTACGAGCAGTACTTC.

The rearrangement joins TRBV7-9 to TRBJ2-3; D might be TRBD2 (5 bases). The V end lost 7 bases, the J end lost 2 bases, and 13 bases lay between the germline ends. CDR3 length equals 14 residues. Per germline, CDR1 SEHNR and CDR2 FQNEAQ (reference sequence). For the CDR3, the DNA is TGTGCCAGCACCAAGGACTCGCCCACAGATACGCAGTATTTT. This encodes CASTKDSPTDTQYF.